These 18 T cell receptor beta chains were sequenced from one sample in a study of blood T cell repertoires in COVID-19 (dated by TCRdb to 2020 to 2022). The library came from the immunoSEQ multiplex PCR assay. TCRdb holds this immuneACCESS table with in-frame rearrangements only. Some clones are missing; in checked studies, unresolved V genes explain under half, and the rest has no known cause. Present in this sample are approximately 97,000 clones, approximately 86% of which were seen just once. About 17% of the sample lies in the top ten. What was sequenced was peripheral blood. These receptor sequences come from an elderly woman with acute or convalescent COVID-19.

The chain links TRBV7-8 to TRBJ2-3; D remains unclear. The CDR3 has 16 amino acids. With 1 base removed from V and 3 bases from J, the gap between germline ends came to 14 bases. Looked up from germline, CDR1 is SGHVS and CDR2 is FQNEAQ. The CDR3 bases are TGTGCCAGCAGCTTAGAGAGTCTCATTCTGACAGATACGCAGTATTTT. Encoded protein: CASSLESLILTDTQYF.

V gene TRBV4-1 combines with J gene TRBJ2-2, with D perhaps matching TRBD2 (7 bases). With 1 base removed from V and 3 bases from J, the gap between germline ends came to 9 bases. Germline V gene lookup returns CDR1 MGHRA and CDR2 YSYEKL. The CDR3 spans 15 residues. Here the CDR3 DNA reads TGCGCCAGCAGCCAAGTCGGGGGGCACACCGGGGAGCTGTTTTTT. Its protein product is CASSQVGGHTGELFF.

The chain carries TRBV18 and TRBJ1-3; TRBD1 might be the D (5 bases). The germline gives CDR1 KGHSH, CDR2 LQKENI. V gave up 0 bases and J gave up 0 bases, with 9 bases separating them. The CDR3 is 16 amino acids. The CDR3 nucleotides read TGTGCCAGCTCACCACCCCGGACACTCTCTGGAAACACCATATATTTT. This codes for CASSPPRTLSGNTIYF.

The J gene is TRBJ1-5, the V gene TRBV12-3 or TRBV12-4; D remains ambiguous. The CDR3 is 12 residues long. V was shortened by 5 bases and J by 6 bases, with 8 bases between the two germline ends. The CDR3 coding sequence is TGTGCCAGCAGTATAGGTAGTCAGCCCCAGCATTTT. Translated: CASSIGSQPQHF.

The CDR3 nucleotides are TGTGCCAGCAGCCCCCGAGGTGGACTAGACTATGAGCAGTTCTTC. Protein product: CASSPRGGLDYEQFF. The chain links TRBV4-2 to TRBJ2-1; 7 positions agree with TRBD2. The germline CDR1 and CDR2 sequences are LGHNA and YNFKEQ. There are 15 residues in the CDR3. V dropped 4 bases and J dropped 8; count of bases not matched to a gene: 11.

The V gene is TRBV23-1, the J gene TRBJ2-3, with 13 positions matching TRBD2. TRBV23-1 is treated as an ORF (open reading frame) with a function not yet certain. The CDR3 length is 18 residues. J lost 0 bases, V lost 3 bases, and 6 bases had no gene match. The CDR3 DNA sequence: TGCGCCAGCAGTCATGGTCGACTAGCGGGGGGCAGCACAGATACGCAGTATTTT. The encoded protein is CASSHGRLAGGSTDTQYF.

This rearrangement joins TRBV7-6 to TRBJ1-1; 8 bases match TRBD1. With V trimmed by 6 bases and J by 7 bases, 7 bases remained unmatched. Germline V gene sequence: CDR1 SGHVS, CDR2 FNYEAQ. The length of the CDR3 is 13 residues. CDR3 nucleotides: TGTGCCAGCAGTCGACAGGGGTACGGTGAAGCTTTCTTT. It translates to CASSRQGYGEAFF.

This sequence joins TRBV28 and TRBJ1-2, with TRBD1 matching 8 bases. Trimming took 3 bases from V and 5 from J; bases not matched to a gene: 11. The germline V gene has CDR1 MDHEN and CDR2 SYDVKM. This CDR3 contains 16 residues. The chain's CDR3 is CASSLRGRGPGYGYTF. The CDR3 DNA follows: TGTGCCAGCAGTTTGCGAGGCAGGGGGCCGGGGTATGGCTACACCTTC.

This clone was recorded only once. The rearrangement uses TRBV5-1 and TRBJ1-2, with D maybe TRBD1 (6 bases). Germline CDR1 reads SGHRS; CDR2 reads YFSETQ. V lost 3 bases, J lost 5 bases, and 17 bases lay in between. This CDR3 contains 15 residues. The CDR3 region is CASSSQGPLEYGYTF. Here the CDR3 DNA reads TGCGCCAGCAGCTCACAGGGACCCCTGGAATATGGCTACACCTTC.

This sequence joins TRBV3-1 (or the pseudogene TRBV3-2) and TRBJ2-1, with 8 bases aligning to TRBD2. J was trimmed by 8 bases and V by 4 bases; bases with no gene match: 13. CDR1 is LGHDT and CDR2 is YNNKEL in the germline V gene (reference sequence). The CDR3 loop spans 16 amino acids. The CDR3 reads CASSLLGGGGRDEQFF. For the CDR3, the DNA is TGTGCCAGCAGCCTCCTGGGTGGCGGGGGGCGCGATGAGCAGTTCTTC.

The rearrangement uses TRBV27 and TRBJ2-7; weak D call: TRBD1 (8 bases). CDR3 size: 15 residues. Per the germline V gene, CDR1 is MNHEY and CDR2 is SMNVEV (reference sequence). The V and J ends lost 6 bases and 1 base respectively, with 16 bases between them. This chain's CDR3 is CASSQTGGGSYEQYF. The CDR3 DNA is TGTGCCAGCAGCCAAACAGGGGGGGGTTCCTACGAGCAGTACTTC.

This chain joins TRBV9 and TRBJ1-2; 8 bases agree with TRBD1. The length of the CDR3 is 15 residues. Trimming at V came to 0 bases and at J to 8 bases, leaving 9 bases not matched to a gene. CDR1 SGDLS and CDR2 YYNGEE come from the germline V gene. CDR3: CASSVVGQGALGYTF. As DNA, the CDR3 is TGTGCCAGCAGCGTAGTCGGGCAGGGGGCATTAGGCTACACCTTC. Filled out from reference TRBV9 and TRBJ1-2, the complete variable domain reads DSGVTQTPKHLITATGQRVTLRCSPRSGDLSVYWYQQSLDQGLQFLIQYYNGEERAKGNILERFSAQQFPDLHSELNLSSLELGDSALYFCASSVVGQGALGYTFGSGTRLTVV.

The chain has TRBV9 and TRBJ2-2; D uncertain. The CDR3 has 15 residues. V was shortened by 4 bases and J by 1 base, with 11 bases between the two germline ends. CDR1 and CDR2 from the germline V gene are SGDLS and YYNGEE. CDR3 region: CASSSRGGNTGELFF. DNA for the CDR3: TGTGCCAGCAGCTCGAGAGGCGGGAACACCGGGGAGCTGTTTTTT. The full variable domain, in which reference TRBV9 and TRBJ2-2 provide the parts outside the CDR3, is DSGVTQTPKHLITATGQRVTLRCSPRSGDLSVYWYQQSLDQGLQFLIQYYNGEERAKGNILERFSAQQFPDLHSELNLSSLELGDSALYFCASSSRGGNTGELFFGEGSRLTVL.

The chain combines TRBV4-2 with TRBJ1-2; D remains unclear. This CDR3 contains 15 residues. Trimming shortened V by 1 base and J by 1 base, and 10 bases separated the two germline ends. Germline V gives CDR1 LGHNA, CDR2 YNFKEQ. CDR3 nucleotides: TGTGCCAGCAGCCAAGTCTCCCCCAGTAACTATGGCTACACCTTC. Translated, it gives CASSQVSPSNYGYTF.

This clone was detected only once. The chain uses TRBV6-6 and TRBJ1-1, with a possible D match to TRBD1 (6 bases). Germline CDR1 reads MNHNY; CDR2 reads SVGAGI (reference sequence). The CDR3 extends over 15 amino acids. V was shortened by 0 bases and J by 5 bases, with 13 bases between the two germline ends. CDR3 in amino acids: CASSYSTGRGTEAFF. The DNA of the CDR3 is TGTGCCAGCAGTTACTCGACAGGTCGGGGTACTGAAGCTTTCTTT.

The chain has TRBV2 and TRBJ1-3; TRBD1 agrees at 7 bases. CDR3 size: 15 residues. V lost 7 bases to trimming and J lost 2 bases; unmatched junction nucleotides: 8. Per the germline V gene, CDR1 is SNHLY and CDR2 is FYNNEI. The CDR3 nucleotides read TGTGCCAGCACCCTGACAGGGTCGCCTGGAAACACCATATATTTT. This codes for CASTLTGSPGNTIYF.

This chain joins TRBV5-1 and TRBJ1-2, with TRBD1 identical over 7 bases. The germline V gene has CDR1 SGHRS and CDR2 YFSETQ. The CDR3 loop spans 15 amino acids. The ends lost 0 bases at V and 5 bases at J; junction bases unmatched: 7. The CDR3 bases are TGCGCCAGCAGCTTGGGGACAGGTTTGGGATATGGCTACACCTTC. It encodes CASSLGTGLGYGYTF.

The chain has TRBV3-1 (or the pseudogene TRBV3-2) and TRBJ1-1; no clear D gene. The CDR3 contains 15 residues. The V and J ends lost 4 bases and 2 bases respectively, with 14 bases between them. Looked up from germline, CDR1 is LGHDT and CDR2 is YNNKEL (reference sequence). CDR3: CASSRLGRGNTEAFF. CDR3 DNA: TGTGCCAGCAGCCGCCTGGGTCGGGGAAACACTGAAGCTTTCTTT.